The TCR beta chain under discussion was sequenced for a study of blood T cell repertoires in COVID-19. Study details: COVID-19 samples from acute and convalescent phases originated in the United States, Italy and Spain. Sample material is recorded as cDNA or gDNA derived from T cells, B-cell-depleted T cells, or PBMCs.

Per germline, CDR1 SNHLY and CDR2 FYNNEI. CDR3 length equals 13 residues. Trimming removed 4 bases at V and 12 bases at J, with 16 bases between. In the original processing: Reference gene primer amplification gave estimated nucleated cell counts. Measured with immunoSEQ multiplex PCR; TCRdb has only the in-frame clones, and not every one. V and J calls and clone size are copied from that table; D and trimming were computed from the DNA. Among some 40,000 clones listed, roughly nine tenths were seen once. This clone has just a few counts. Source material: peripheral blood. This chain connects TRBV2 to TRBJ1-5; D gene ambiguous. The origin of this receptor is a man aged 60-69 years with acute or convalescent COVID-19. The CDR3: CASSGLTEGLQHF. The CDR3 DNA reads TGTGCCAGCAGTGGCCTAACAGAGGGCCTCCAGCATTTT.